This T cell receptor beta chain was sequenced in a study of human T cells and chemical hapten exposure. Time point denoted: patch test 3, about 24 weeks after DPC sensitization. Treatment specified: therapeutic diphenylcyclopropenone sensitization with weekly scalp DPC. Phlebotomy was performed prior to application of every patch test. The germline gives CDR1 SGHVS, CDR2 FQNEAQ. Trimming shortened V by 1 base and J by 7 bases, and 13 bases separated the two germline ends. There are 15 residues in the CDR3. The study used a library that attached unique molecular identifiers to individual cDNA molecules. In TCRdb, the RACE reads were re-called with MiXCR into one record per CDR3 protein. The profile shows about 200,000 distinct CDR3 sequences, about 22% of them singletons.

The chain carries TRBV7-8 and TRBJ1-4; perhaps TRBD1 as D (5 bases). This receptor was identified in a woman aged 40 to 49 with alopecia areata. Some clones in this sample may be carry-over from other donors' samples. The source material was whole blood, sampled in connection with sensitization to the hapten diphenylcyclopropenone (DPC). The CDR3 here is CASSLEWAGFEKLFF. CDR3 coding DNA: TGTGCCAGCAGCTTAGAGTGGGCAGGGTTTGAAAAACTGTTTTTT. Full variable domain (rest looked up from reference TRBV7-8 and TRBJ1-4): GAGVSQSPRYKVAKRGQDVALRCDPISGHVSLFWYQQALGQGPEFLTYFQNEAQLDKSGLPSDRFFAERPEGSVSTLKIQRTQQEDSAVYLCASSLEWAGFEKLFFGSGTQLSVL.